The T cell receptor (beta chain) under discussion was sequenced for a study of shared clonotypes between healthy human individuals. General study points: The study sampled only blood, and tissue repertoires likely differ.

This CDR3 comprises 13 residues. CDR1 and CDR2 from the germline V gene are SEHNR and FQNEAQ (reference sequence). The germline V and J ends were trimmed by 1 base and 6 bases, with 7 bases remaining between them. Comment on this clone: Its antigen is as yet unknown.

Each unsorted PBMC replicate got 300 ng genomic DNA, tens of thousands of genomes. Researchers sequenced unsorted PBMC DNA using ten immunoSEQ deep assay plates. Sequenced by immunoSEQ multiplex PCR; TCRdb stores in-frame clones only, minus some. Among around 440,000 clones, around 77% were seen once, and the ten largest hold 9.5% to 15%. Caucasian adults living in Nashville, Tennessee, provided all samples. The chain links TRBV7-9 to TRBJ1-5, with D unclear. This TCR derives from a woman between 40 and 50 years old in good health. Some clones in this sample may be carry-over from other donors' samples. The source material was PBMCs. In DNA form, the CDR3 reads TGTGCCAGCAGCTTAGGTAGCGGTCAGCCCCAGCATTTT. Amino acid sequence: CASSLGSGQPQHF.